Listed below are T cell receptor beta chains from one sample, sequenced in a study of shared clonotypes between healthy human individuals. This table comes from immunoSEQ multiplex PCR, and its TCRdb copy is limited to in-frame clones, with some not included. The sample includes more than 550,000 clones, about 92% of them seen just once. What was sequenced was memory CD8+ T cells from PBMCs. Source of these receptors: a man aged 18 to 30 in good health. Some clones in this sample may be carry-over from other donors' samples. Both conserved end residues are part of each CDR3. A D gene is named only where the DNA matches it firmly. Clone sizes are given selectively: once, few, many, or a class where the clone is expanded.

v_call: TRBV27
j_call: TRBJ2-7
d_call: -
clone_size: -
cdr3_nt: TGTGCCAGCAGTTTTGGGCAGGGGTTACACGAGCAGTACTTC
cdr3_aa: CASSFGQGLHEQYF

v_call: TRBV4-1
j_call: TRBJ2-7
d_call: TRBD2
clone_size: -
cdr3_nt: TGCGCCAGCAGCCAAGGAGCTAGCGGTGCCTACGAGCAGTACTTC
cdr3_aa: CASSQGASGAYEQYF

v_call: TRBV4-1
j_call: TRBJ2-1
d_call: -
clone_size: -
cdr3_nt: TGCGCCAGCAGCCAAGGAGGAGTGGGCAATGAGCAGTTCTTC
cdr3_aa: CASSQGGVGNEQFF

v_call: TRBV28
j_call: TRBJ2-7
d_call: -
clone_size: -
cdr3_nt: TGTGCCAGCAGTCCCCGGGACGGCAGCTCCTACGAGCAGTACTTC
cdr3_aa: CASSPRDGSSYEQYF

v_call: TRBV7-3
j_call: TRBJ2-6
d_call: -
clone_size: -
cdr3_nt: TGTGCCAGCAGCATTAACTCTGGGGCCAACGTCCTGACTTTC
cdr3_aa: CASSINSGANVLTF

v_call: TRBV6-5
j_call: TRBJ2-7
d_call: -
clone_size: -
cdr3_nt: TGTGCCAGCAGTTACGGTCTAGACTGGTACGAGCAGTACTTC
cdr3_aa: CASSYGLDWYEQYF

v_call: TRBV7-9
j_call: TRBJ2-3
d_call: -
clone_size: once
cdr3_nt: TGTGCCACCAGCTTTACGACGAGCACAGATACGCAGTATTTT
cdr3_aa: CATSFTTSTDTQYF

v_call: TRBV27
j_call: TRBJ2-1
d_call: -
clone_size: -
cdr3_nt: TGTGCCAGCAGTACGGCTTCCTACAATGAGCAGTTCTTC
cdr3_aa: CASSTASYNEQFF

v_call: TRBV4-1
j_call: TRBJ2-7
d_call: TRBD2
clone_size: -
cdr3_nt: TGCGCCAGCAGCCAAGGGGGACTAGCGGCAACCTACGAGCAGTACTTC
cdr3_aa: CASSQGGLAATYEQYF

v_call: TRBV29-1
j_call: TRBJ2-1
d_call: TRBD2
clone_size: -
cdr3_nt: TGCAGCGTCGTGGGGGGGACCACCTCCTTTGAGCAGTTCTTC
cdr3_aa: CSVVGGTTSFEQFF

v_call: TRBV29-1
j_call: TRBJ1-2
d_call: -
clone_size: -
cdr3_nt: TGCAGCGTTTTCTCTAGGCAAACTAACTATGGCTACACCTTC
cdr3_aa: CSVFSRQTNYGYTF

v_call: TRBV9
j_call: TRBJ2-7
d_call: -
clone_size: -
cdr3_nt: TGTGCCAGCAGCGAAAGTGGGGGATACGAGCAGTACTTC
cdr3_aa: CASSESGGYEQYF

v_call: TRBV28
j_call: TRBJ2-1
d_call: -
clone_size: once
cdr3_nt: TGTGCCAGCAGACGCGCCCGGGGAACCTACAATGAGCAGTTCTTC
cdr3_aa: CASRRARGTYNEQFF

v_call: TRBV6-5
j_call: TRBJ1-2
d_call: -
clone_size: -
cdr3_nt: TGTGCCAGCAGTTACTCGGGTGGGGAAATGGCCTTC
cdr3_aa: CASSYSGGEMAF

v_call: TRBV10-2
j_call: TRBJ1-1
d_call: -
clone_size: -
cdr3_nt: TGCGCCAGCAGTGAAGGTCAGATTGAAGCTTTCTTT
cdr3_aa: CASSEGQIEAFF

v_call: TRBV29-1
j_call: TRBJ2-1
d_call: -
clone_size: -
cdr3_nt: TGCAGCGTCGTGTACGTGGGTGAGCAGTTCTTC
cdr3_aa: CSVVYVGEQFF

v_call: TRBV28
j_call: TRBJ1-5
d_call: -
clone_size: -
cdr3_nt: TGTGCCAGCAGTTTTATCCCCAATCAGCCCCAGCATTTT
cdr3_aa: CASSFIPNQPQHF

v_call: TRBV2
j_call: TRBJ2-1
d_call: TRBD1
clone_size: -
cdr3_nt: TGTGCCAGCAGCGACAGGGTAGCTTGGATCCATGAGCAGTTCTTC
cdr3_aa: CASSDRVAWIHEQFF

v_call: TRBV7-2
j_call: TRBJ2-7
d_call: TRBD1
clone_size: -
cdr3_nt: TGTGCCAGCAGCCGAAGACAGGGGTACTCCCACGAGCAGTACTTC
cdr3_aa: CASSRRQGYSHEQYF

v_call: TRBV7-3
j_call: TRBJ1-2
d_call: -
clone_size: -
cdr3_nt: TGTGCCAGCAGCCCACATGGGGGGGGCAACTATGGCTACACCTTC
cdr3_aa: CASSPHGGGNYGYTF

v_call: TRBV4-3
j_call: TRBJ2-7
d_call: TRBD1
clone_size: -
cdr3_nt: TGCGCCAGCAGCAGCACCGGGACAGGGTATGACGAGCAGTACTTC
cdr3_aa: CASSSTGTGYDEQYF

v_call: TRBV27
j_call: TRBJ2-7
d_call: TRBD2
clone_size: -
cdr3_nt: TGTGCCAGCAGTCCTACCTGGGCTAGCGGGACCCCATCCTACGAGCAGTACTTC
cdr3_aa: CASSPTWASGTPSYEQYF

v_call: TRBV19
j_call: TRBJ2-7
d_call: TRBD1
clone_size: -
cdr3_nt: TGTGCCAGTAGTATAGAGCCGGGACAGGGTTTCCACGAGCAGTACTTC
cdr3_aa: CASSIEPGQGFHEQYF

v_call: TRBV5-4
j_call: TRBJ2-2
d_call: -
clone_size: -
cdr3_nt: TGTGCCAGCAGCAGCGGGTGGACCGGGGAGCTGTTTTTT
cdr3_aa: CASSSGWTGELFF

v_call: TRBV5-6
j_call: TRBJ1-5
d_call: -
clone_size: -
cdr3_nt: TGTGCCAGCAGCTTGGGGGGGAGCAATCAGCCCCAGCATTTT
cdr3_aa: CASSLGGSNQPQHF

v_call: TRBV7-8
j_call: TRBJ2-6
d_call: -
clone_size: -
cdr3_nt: TGTGCCAGCAGCTTTACAGGAGGTCGGCTCTCTGGGGCCAACGTCCTGACTTTC
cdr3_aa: CASSFTGGRLSGANVLTF

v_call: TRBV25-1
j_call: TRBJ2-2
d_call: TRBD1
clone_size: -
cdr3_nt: TGTGCCAGCAGTACGGACAGGGCAATCACCGGGGAGCTGTTTTTT
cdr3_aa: CASSTDRAITGELFF

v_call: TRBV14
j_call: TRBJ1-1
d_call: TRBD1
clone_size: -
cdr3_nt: TGTGCCAGCAGCCCCTTAACAGGGGTAAGGACTGAAGCTTTCTTT
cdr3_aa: CASSPLTGVRTEAFF

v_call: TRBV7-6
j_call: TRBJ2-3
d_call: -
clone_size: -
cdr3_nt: TGTGCCAGCGCCGGGATCGCAGATACGCAGTATTTT
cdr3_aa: CASAGIADTQYF

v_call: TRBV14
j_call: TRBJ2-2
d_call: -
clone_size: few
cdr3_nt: TGTGCCAGCAGCCAAACGAACACCGGGGAGCTGTTTTTT
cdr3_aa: CASSQTNTGELFF

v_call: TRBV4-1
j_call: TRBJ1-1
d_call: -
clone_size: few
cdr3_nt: TGCGCCAGCAGCCAAACCGGGAGCACCACTGAAGCTTTCTTT
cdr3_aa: CASSQTGSTTEAFF

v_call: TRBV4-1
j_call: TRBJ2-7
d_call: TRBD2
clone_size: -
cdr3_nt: TGCGCCAGCAGCCAAGCTCTAGCGGGGGGCTCCTACGAGCAGTACTTC
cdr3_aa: CASSQALAGGSYEQYF

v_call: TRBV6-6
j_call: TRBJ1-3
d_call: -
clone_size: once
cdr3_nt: TGTGCCAGCAGTTACACGGTTTCTGGAAACACCATATATTTT
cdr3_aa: CASSYTVSGNTIYF

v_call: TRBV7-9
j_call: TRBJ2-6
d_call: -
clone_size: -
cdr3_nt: TGTGCCAGCAGCTTAATTTACGTGGGGGGCGGCTCTGGGGCCAACGTCCTGACTTTC
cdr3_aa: CASSLIYVGGGSGANVLTF

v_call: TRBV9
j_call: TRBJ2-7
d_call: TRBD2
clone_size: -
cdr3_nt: TGTGCCAGCAGCGTAGATAGCGGGAGGATATACGAGCAGTACTTC
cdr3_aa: CASSVDSGRIYEQYF

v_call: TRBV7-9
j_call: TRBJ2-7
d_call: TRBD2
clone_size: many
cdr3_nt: TGTGCCAGCAGCTTGGGACTAGCGGCATCCTACGAGCAGTACTTC
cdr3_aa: CASSLGLAASYEQYF

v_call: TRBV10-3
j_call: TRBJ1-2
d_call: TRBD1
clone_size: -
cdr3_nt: TGTGCCATCAGCCCCGGGGACAGGGGGCTAAATGGCTACACCTTC
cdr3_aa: CAISPGDRGLNGYTF

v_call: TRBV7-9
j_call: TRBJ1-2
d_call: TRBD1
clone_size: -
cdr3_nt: TGTGCCAGCAGCTCAACTGTCAGGGGGAAGGTCTATGGCTACACCTTC
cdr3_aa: CASSSTVRGKVYGYTF

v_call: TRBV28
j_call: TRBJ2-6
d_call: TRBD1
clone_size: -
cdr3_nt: TGTGCCAGCTTAGGACAGGAGAAACCTCCCTCTGGGGCCAACGTCCTGACTTTC
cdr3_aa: CASLGQEKPPSGANVLTF

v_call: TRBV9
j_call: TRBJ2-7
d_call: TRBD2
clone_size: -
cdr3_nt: TGTGCCAGCAGCTTTACTAGCGCACCGTACGAGCAGTACTTC
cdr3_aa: CASSFTSAPYEQYF

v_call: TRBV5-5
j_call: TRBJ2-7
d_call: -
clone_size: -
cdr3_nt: TGTGCCAGCAGCTCTCCACTCCGGGGCCGGGATCCCTACGAGCAGTACTTC
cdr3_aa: CASSSPLRGRDPYEQYF

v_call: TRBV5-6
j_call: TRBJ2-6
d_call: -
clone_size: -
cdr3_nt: TGTGCCAGCAGCTTAGGCTCTGGGGCCAACGTCCTGACTTTC
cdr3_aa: CASSLGSGANVLTF

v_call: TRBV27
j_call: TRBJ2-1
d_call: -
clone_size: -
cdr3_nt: TGTGCCAGCAGTTTACAAGCACGTATCGGCAATGAGCAGTTCTTC
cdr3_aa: CASSLQARIGNEQFF

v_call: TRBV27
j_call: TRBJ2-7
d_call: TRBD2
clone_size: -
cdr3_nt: TGTGCCAGCAGATTTAATGGGGCTAGCGGGCCGTACTACGAGCAGTACTTC
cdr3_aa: CASRFNGASGPYYEQYF